This T cell receptor beta chain was captured by sequencing in a study of T cells in Graves' hyperthyroidism and ophthalmopathy. Authors of the study amplified TCR beta CDR3 regions from RNA transcripts. Primed by the HTBI set, a first-round RT-PCR was run on the TCR CDR3. TCRdb redid the calling of the multiplex PCR reads with MiXCR, one entry per CDR3 protein. The sample comprises approximately 430,000 distinct CDR3 sequences, 15% to 19% of which are singletons, and approximately 7.5% rests with the top ten. Germline V gene data show CDR1 as SGHTA and CDR2 as FQGNSA. With 5 bases removed from V and 7 bases from J, the gap between germline ends came to 12 bases. This CDR3 has 13 residues.

The receptor was isolated from a woman in her late teens or twenties with Graves' hyperthyroidism. The sequenced material came from blood. The J gene is TRBJ1-5, the V gene TRBV7-2; D unresolved. CDR3 region: CASSRQVGQPQHF. CDR3 bases: TGTGCCAGCAGCCGGCAGGTAGGGCAGCCCCAGCATTTT.